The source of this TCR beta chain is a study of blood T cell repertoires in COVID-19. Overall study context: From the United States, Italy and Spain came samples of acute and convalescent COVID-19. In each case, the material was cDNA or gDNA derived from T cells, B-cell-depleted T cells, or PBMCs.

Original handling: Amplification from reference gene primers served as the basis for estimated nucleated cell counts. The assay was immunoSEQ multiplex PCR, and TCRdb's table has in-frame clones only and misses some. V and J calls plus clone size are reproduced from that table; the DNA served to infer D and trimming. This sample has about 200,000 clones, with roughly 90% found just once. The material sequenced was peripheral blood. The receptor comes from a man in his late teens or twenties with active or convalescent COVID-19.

The CDR3 sequence: CASSPIGLGEETQYF. The CDR3 nucleotides read TGTGCCAGCTCACCGATAGGACTAGGCGAAGAGACCCAGTACTTC. The chain combines TRBV18 with TRBJ2-5; 7 bases are a match to TRBD2. Germline V CDR1 and CDR2: KGHSH, LQKENI. The CDR3 is 15 residues long. V lost 3 bases, J lost 3 bases, and 7 bases stayed unmatched.